This T cell receptor (beta chain) is from a study of identical twins. TCRdb reprocessed the 5' RACE reads with MiXCR, giving one entry per CDR3 protein. The sample has around 290,000 distinct CDR3 sequences, 9.5% seen once. CDR1 is SGHAT, CDR2 FQNNGV, per germline. V lost 5 bases and J lost 0; bases outside the gene matches: 16. The CDR3 covers 19 residues. This clonotype was seen ten or more times. The same sample was also used in a study of yellow fever vaccine responses in identical twins.

What was sequenced was CD8+ T cells sorted from blood. This receptor was identified in a woman younger than 30 in good health. This rearrangement joins TRBV11-2 to TRBJ2-7; 10 nucleotides match TRBD2. For the CDR3, the DNA is TGTGCCAGCAGCCCCGACCGGAGGACTAGCGGAATTAGCTCCTACGAGCAGTACTTC. It codes for CASSPDRRTSGISSYEQYF.